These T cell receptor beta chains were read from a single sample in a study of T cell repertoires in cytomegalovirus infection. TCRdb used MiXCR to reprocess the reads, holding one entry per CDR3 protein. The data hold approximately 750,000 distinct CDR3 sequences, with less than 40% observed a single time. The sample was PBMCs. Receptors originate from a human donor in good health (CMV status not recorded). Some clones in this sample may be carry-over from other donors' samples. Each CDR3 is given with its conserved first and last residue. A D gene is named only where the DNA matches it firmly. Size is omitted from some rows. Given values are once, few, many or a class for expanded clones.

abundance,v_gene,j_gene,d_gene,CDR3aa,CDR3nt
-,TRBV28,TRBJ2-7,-,CASREQGGDYEQYF,TGTGCCAGCAGGGAACAGGGGGGGGATTACGAGCAGTACTTC
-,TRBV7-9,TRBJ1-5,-,CASSLVPPGSDNQPQHF,TGTGCCAGCAGCTTAGTACCCCCAGGGAGTGACAATCAGCCCCAGCATTTT
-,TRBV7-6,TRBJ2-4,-,CASTASGAKNIQYF,TGTGCCAGCACCGCTTCAGGGGCCAAAAACATTCAGTACTTC
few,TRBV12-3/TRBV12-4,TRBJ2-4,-,CASTGIAKNIQYF,TGTGCCAGCACGGGTATTGCCAAAAACATTCAGTACTTC
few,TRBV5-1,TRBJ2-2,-,CASSQRPTGELFF,TGCGCCAGCAGCCAGAGGCCGACCGGGGAGCTGTTTTTT
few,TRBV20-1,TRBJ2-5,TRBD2,CSAPLGERGETQYF,TGCAGTGCTCCTCTGGGGGAGCGGGGGGAGACCCAGTACTTC
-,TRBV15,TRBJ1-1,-,CATSRPADRLNTEAFF,TGTGCCACCAGCAGACCGGCGGACAGACTGAACACTGAAGCTTTCTTT
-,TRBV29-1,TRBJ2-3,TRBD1,CSAGQGDTQYF,TGCAGCGCCGGACAGGGAGATACGCAGTATTTT
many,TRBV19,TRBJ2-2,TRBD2,CASCSGWNTGELFF,TGTGCCAGTTGTAGCGGGTGGAACACCGGGGAGCTGTTTTTT
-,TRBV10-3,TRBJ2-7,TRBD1,CAIRSTGGEQYF,TGTGCCATCAGATCCACAGGGGGGGAGCAGTACTTC
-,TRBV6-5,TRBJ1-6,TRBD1,CASSYQASGGYNSPLHF,TGTGCCAGCAGTTATCAGGCGTCAGGGGGCTATAATTCACCCCTCCACTTT
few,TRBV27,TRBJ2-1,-,CASSPRSLYNEQFF,TGTGCCAGCAGTCCCCGGTCCCTATACAATGAGCAGTTCTTC
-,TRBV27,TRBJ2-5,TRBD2,CATRGGIRQGETQYF,TGTGCCACCCGGGGGGGGATTCGCCAAGGCGAGACCCAGTACTTC
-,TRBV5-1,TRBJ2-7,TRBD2,CASSWSSGTSGTYEQYF,TGCGCCAGCAGCTGGAGCTCCGGGACTAGCGGTACCTACGAGCAGTACTTC
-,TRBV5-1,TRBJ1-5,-,CASSLVPGVPYQPQHF,TGCGCCAGCAGCTTGGTCCCGGGGGTTCCTTATCAGCCCCAGCATTTT
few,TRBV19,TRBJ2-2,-,CASSRGWGAGNTGELFF,TGTGCCAGTAGCCGGGGTTGGGGGGCAGGGAACACCGGGGAGCTGTTTTTT
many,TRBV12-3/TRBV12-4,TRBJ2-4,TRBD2,CASTLGLAGVKNIQYF,TGTGCCAGCACTCTTGGACTAGCGGGAGTCAAAAACATTCAGTACTTC
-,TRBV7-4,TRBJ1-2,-,CASSRLAGEGYTF,TGTGCCAGCAGCCGCCTGGCGGGGGAAGGCTACACCTTC
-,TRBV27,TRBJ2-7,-,CASSPGVGVNEQYF,TGTGCCAGCAGTCCAGGGGTAGGGGTCAACGAGCAGTACTTC
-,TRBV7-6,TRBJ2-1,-,CASSQGLEQFF,TGTGCCAGCAGCCAAGGCCTTGAGCAGTTCTTC
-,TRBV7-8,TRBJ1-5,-,CASSLSFRGLGQPQHF,TGTGCCAGCAGCTTATCCTTTCGGGGATTGGGTCAGCCCCAGCATTTT
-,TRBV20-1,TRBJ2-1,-,CSATRKGGDEQFF,TGCAGTGCCACCCGGAAGGGGGGTGATGAGCAGTTCTTC
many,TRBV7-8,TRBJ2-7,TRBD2,CASSQSPSSGRSYEQYF,TGTGCCAGCAGCCAGAGCCCATCTAGCGGGAGATCCTACGAGCAGTACTTC
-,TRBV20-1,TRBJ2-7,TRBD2,CSVYPTSGSYEQYF,TGCAGTGTATACCCGACTAGCGGGTCCTACGAGCAGTACTTC
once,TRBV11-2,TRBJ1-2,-,CASSLGADIRNYGSTF,TGTGCCAGCAGCTTAGGGGCCGACATCCGGAACTATGGCTCAACCTTC
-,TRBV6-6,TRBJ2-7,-,CASSYSTKGPEQYF,TGTGCCAGCAGTTACTCGACCAAGGGGCCCGAGCAGTACTTC
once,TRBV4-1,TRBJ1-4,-,CVSSKATVWAMTNEKLFF,TGCGTCAGCAGCAAAGCGACAGTGTGGGCGATGACTAATGAAAAACTGTTTTTT
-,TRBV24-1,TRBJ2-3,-,CATSDPGHPSTDTQYF,TGTGCCACCAGTGATCCGGGACACCCGAGCACAGATACGCAGTATTTT
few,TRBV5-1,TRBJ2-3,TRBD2,CASSVAGLSTDTQYF,TGCGCCAGCAGCGTAGCGGGGCTTAGCACAGATACGCAGTATTTT
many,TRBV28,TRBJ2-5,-,CASTQSGTQYF,TGTGCCAGCACCCAGTCCGGGACCCAGTACTTC
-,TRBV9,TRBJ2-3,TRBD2,CASSVGSGDYTDTQYF,TGTGCCAGCAGCGTTGGTAGCGGGGACTACACAGATACGCAGTATTTT
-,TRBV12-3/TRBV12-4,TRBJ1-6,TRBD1,CASSNPGQWSPLHF,TGTGCCAGCAGCAACCCGGGACAGTGGTCACCCCTCCACTTT
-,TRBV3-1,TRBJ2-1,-,CASSQDGTSHNEQFF,TGTGCCAGCAGCCAAGATGGGACTTCCCACAATGAGCAGTTCTTC
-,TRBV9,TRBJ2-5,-,CASSPTPGSGETQYF,TGTGCCAGCAGCCCCACCCCCGGGAGCGGTGAGACCCAGTACTTC
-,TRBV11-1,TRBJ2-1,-,CASARDFKSSYNEQFF,TGTGCCAGCGCAAGGGACTTTAAGAGCTCCTACAATGAGCAGTTCTTC
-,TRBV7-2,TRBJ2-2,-,CASSLEWGPGELIF,TGTGCCAGCAGCTTAGAGTGGGGCCCCGGGGAGCTGATTTTT
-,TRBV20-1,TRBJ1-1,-,CSATIDGVRTEAFF,TGCAGTGCTACCATCGACGGGGTAAGAACTGAAGCTTTCTTT
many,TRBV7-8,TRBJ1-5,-,CASSLAGANQPQHF,TGTGCCAGCAGCTTAGCCGGTGCCAATCAGCCCCAGCATTTT
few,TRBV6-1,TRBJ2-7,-,CASTVVRGYEQYF,TGTGCCAGCACCGTGGTGAGGGGATACGAGCAGTACTTC
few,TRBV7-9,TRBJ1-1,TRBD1,CASSPGQGAYTEAFF,TGTGCCAGCAGCCCTGGACAGGGGGCCTACACTGAAGCTTTCTTT
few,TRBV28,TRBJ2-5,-,CAIRGGAAGETQYF,TGTGCCATCCGAGGGGGGGCAGCGGGAGAGACCCAGTACTTC
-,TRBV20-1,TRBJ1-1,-,CSAHLRASPMNTEAFF,TGCAGTGCTCATCTAAGGGCCTCGCCGATGAACACTGAAGCTTTCTTT
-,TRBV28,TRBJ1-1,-,CASGKNTEAFF,TGTGCCAGCGGGAAGAACACTGAAGCTTTCTTT